The following is a T cell receptor beta chain sequence with its context. Profiling relied on immunoSEQ multiplex PCR, and the TCRdb table lists in-frame clones only, not all of them. The sample lists under 200,000 clones, roughly 94% seen once, with over 6.5% in the top ten. The data were taken from a study of control samples from healthy donors and cancer patients. The V end was cut by 5 bases, the J end by 5 bases, with 13 bases between. Germline values: CDR1 SGHRS, CDR2 YFSETQ. The CDR3 loop spans 14 amino acids. The material sequenced was blood. The TCR was taken from a woman in her thirties or forties in good health. The chain recombines TRBV5-1 with TRBJ2-2; D ambiguous. CDR3 protein: CASSPGSSTGELFF. CDR3 coding DNA: TGCGCCAGCAGTCCCGGGTCCTCAACCGGGGAGCTGTTTTTT.